Below are 24 T cell receptor beta chains sequenced from a single sample in a study of CXCR3-negative and CXCR3-positive naive CD8 T cells. The study made its TRB cDNA libraries by 5' RACE, adding UMI labels. Following a re-call of the 5' RACE reads, TCRdb has one entry per CDR3 protein and lacks DNA. The sample shows 75,000 to 100,000 distinct CDR3 sequences, and 1.6% sits with its ten largest clones. Specimen: naive CXCR3- CD8+ T cells from blood. The sample's subset: CD45RO-CCR7+CD27+CD95- naive CD8+ T cells lacking CXCR3 (TNR3-). The receptors shown here come from a human donor in good health. Some clones in this sample may be carry-over from other donors' samples.

This chain links TRBV4-3 with TRBJ1-3. The CDR3 consists of 16 residues. Looked up from germline, CDR1 is LGHNA and CDR2 is YSLEER. The CDR3 region is CASSQRFREPGNTIYF.

The chain uses TRBV25-1 and TRBJ2-3; TCRdb's D gene call, TRBD1, goes unchecked for lack of DNA. The CDR3 has 14 residues. Germline lookup yields CDR1 MGHDK and CDR2 SYGVNS. The CDR3: CASNRGETADTQYF.

The V and J genes are TRBV7-9 and TRBJ1-2. CDR1 and CDR2 (germline): SEHNR, FQNEAQ (reference sequence). This CDR3 contains 14 residues. Here the CDR3 reads CASRYGQLIYGYTF.

V gene TRBV7-9 combines with J gene TRBJ1-4; the TCRdb D gene call, TRBD1, has no DNA to confirm it. The CDR3 is 15 amino acids. Per germline, CDR1 SEHNR and CDR2 FQNEAQ (reference sequence). The CDR3 is CASSARQGSNEKLFF.

CDR3 protein: CASRHGGYNEQFF. The rearrangement joins TRBV5-1 to TRBJ2-1; TCRdb returns TRBD1, unconfirmable since there is no DNA. Germline CDR1 reads SGHRS; CDR2 reads YFSETQ. The CDR3 loop spans 13 amino acids.

The chain carries TRBV5-1 and TRBJ2-1. The CDR3 totals 15 residues. CDR1 SGHRS and CDR2 YFSETQ come from the germline V gene. The CDR3 loop reads CASSLEAPSYNEQFF.

This rearrangement joins TRBV27 to TRBJ2-3; without DNA, the TCRdb call of TRBD1 cannot be checked. Germline CDR1 and CDR2: MNHEY and SMNVEV (reference sequence). The CDR3 totals 15 residues. The CDR3: CASSYLWGGTDTQYF.

This chain uses TRBV20-1 with TRBJ1-2. The CDR3 is 14 amino acids. CDR1 is DFQATT and CDR2 is SNEGSKA in the germline V gene (reference sequence). The CDR3 loop is CSARADMRVYGYTF.

The chain combines TRBV20-1 with TRBJ1-1. This CDR3 is 13 amino acids long. Germline V gene data show CDR1 as DFQATT and CDR2 as SNEGSKA (reference sequence). The CDR3 loop reads CSARGGRDTEAFF.

J is TRBJ2-1 and V is TRBV6-2 or TRBV6-3; TCRdb indicates TRBD2, and absent DNA this call remains unverified. Germline V lookup: CDR1 MNHEY, CDR2 SVGEGT. The CDR3 covers 14 residues. This CDR3 is CASSYGGGYNEQFF.

The V call is TRBV5-1, the J call TRBJ2-1; TCRdb designates TRBD1, a call that cannot be tested without DNA. CDR1 and CDR2 (germline): SGHRS, YFSETQ. The CDR3 loop spans 16 amino acids. CDR3 amino acids: CASSPGQGAGYNEQFF.

This rearrangement joins TRBV29-1 to TRBJ2-2; TCRdb indicates TRBD1, and absent DNA this call remains unverified. The CDR3 sequence is 14 residues long. Germline CDR1 SQVTM, CDR2 ANQGSEA. CDR3 amino acids: CSVGQGANTGELFF.

The rearrangement links TRBV5-1 to TRBJ2-3. Germline CDR1 and CDR2: SGHRS and YFSETQ. This CDR3 region has 14 residues. The CDR3 protein is CASSWGPSTDTQYF.

The J gene is TRBJ2-7, the V gene TRBV28. The CDR3 consists of 14 residues. CDR1 MDHEN and CDR2 SYDVKM come from the germline V gene. The CDR3 spells CASSFAFAQIEQYF.

V gene TRBV29-1 combines with J gene TRBJ2-1; without DNA, the TCRdb call of TRBD1 cannot be checked. This CDR3 has 14 amino acids. The germline CDR1 and CDR2 sequences are SQVTM and ANQGSEA. CDR3: CSVSDRGDYNEQFF.

The genes are TRBV6-5 and TRBJ2-5; TCRdb designates TRBD1, a call that cannot be tested without DNA. CDR1 and CDR2 from the germline V gene are MNHEY and SVGAGI. The CDR3 loop spans 16 amino acids. CDR3: CASSYYETGGQETQYF.

This rearrangement joins TRBV5-1 to TRBJ1-2; checking the TCRdb D call of TRBD1 is not possible without DNA. The CDR3 is made up of 15 amino acids. CDR1 and CDR2 (germline): SGHRS, YFSETQ. CDR3 amino acids: CASSLWTDTNYGYTF.

This chain joins TRBV28 and TRBJ2-1; the D gene TCRdb calls, TRBD1, cannot be checked with no DNA. This CDR3 comprises 13 residues. Germline V CDR1 and CDR2: MDHEN, SYDVKM. This CDR3 is CASWTGGRYEQFF.

The rearrangement uses TRBV5-6 and TRBJ2-2. CDR1 and CDR2 (germline): SGHDT, YYEEEE. This CDR3 spans 16 amino acids. The CDR3 sequence: CASSLAALVPTGELFF.

This CDR3 is CASSPRGQNDGYTF. This rearrangement joins TRBV7-9 to TRBJ1-2; the D gene TCRdb calls, TRBD1, cannot be checked with no DNA. CDR1 is SEHNR and CDR2 is FQNEAQ in the germline V gene (reference sequence). The CDR3 runs to 14 residues. The variable domain in full, with the rest retrieved from reference TRBV7-9 and TRBJ1-2, is DTGVSQNPRHKITKRGQNVTFRCDPISEHNRLYWYRQTLGQGPEFLTYFQNEAQLEKSRLLSDRFSAERPKGSFSTLEIQRTEQGDSAMYLCASSPRGQNDGYTFGSGTRLTVV.

This chain uses TRBV5-5 with TRBJ2-2; TCRdb's D call, TRBD2, is unchecked because there is no DNA. The CDR3 is 20 residues long. Looked up from germline, CDR1 is SGHKS and CDR2 is YYEKEE (reference sequence). CDR3 in amino acids: CASSIDWTSGRNRNTGELFF.

The V gene is TRBV29-1, the J gene TRBJ2-2. The germline V gene encodes CDR1 SQVTM and CDR2 ANQGSEA. The CDR3 is 13 residues long. The CDR3: CSGRTANTGELFF.

The chain combines TRBV9 with TRBJ2-2; TCRdb outputs TRBD2, but without DNA this stays unchecked. In germline, CDR1 is SGDLS, CDR2 YYNGEE. The CDR3 contains 17 residues. This chain's CDR3 is CASTHPAGGLDTGELFF. The variable domain in full, with the rest retrieved from reference TRBV9 and TRBJ2-2, is DSGVTQTPKHLITATGQRVTLRCSPRSGDLSVYWYQQSLDQGLQFLIQYYNGEERAKGNILERFSAQQFPDLHSELNLSSLELGDSALYFCASTHPAGGLDTGELFFGEGSRLTVL.

The chain couples TRBV4-2 to TRBJ2-1; TCRdb proposes TRBD2, but this gene call is untestable without DNA. This CDR3 spans 16 amino acids. The germline CDR1 and CDR2 sequences are LGHNA and YNFKEQ. CDR3 sequence: CASSQVPAGGYNEQFF.